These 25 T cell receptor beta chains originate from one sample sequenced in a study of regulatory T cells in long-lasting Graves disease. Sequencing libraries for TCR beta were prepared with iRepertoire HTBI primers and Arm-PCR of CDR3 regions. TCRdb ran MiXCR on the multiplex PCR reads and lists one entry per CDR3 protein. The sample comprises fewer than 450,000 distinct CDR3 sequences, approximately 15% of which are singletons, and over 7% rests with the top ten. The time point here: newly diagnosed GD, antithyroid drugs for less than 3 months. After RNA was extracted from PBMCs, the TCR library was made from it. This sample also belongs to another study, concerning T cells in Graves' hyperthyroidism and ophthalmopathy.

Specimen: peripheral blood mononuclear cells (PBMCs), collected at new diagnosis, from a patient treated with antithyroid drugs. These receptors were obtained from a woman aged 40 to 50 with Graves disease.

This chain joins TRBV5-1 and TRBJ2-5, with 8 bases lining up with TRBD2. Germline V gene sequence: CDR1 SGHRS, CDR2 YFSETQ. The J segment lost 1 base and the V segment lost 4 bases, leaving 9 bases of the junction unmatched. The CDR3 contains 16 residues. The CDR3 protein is CASSQGTSLSQETQYF. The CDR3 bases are TGCGCCAGCAGCCAGGGGACTAGTTTATCCCAAGAGACCCAGTACTTC.

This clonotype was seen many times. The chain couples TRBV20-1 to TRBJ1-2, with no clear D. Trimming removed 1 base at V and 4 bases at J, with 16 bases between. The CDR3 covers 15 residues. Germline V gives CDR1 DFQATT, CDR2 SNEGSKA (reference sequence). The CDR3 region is CSARARQRALYGYTF. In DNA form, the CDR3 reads TGCAGTGCTAGAGCTAGGCAGCGAGCTCTCTATGGCTACACCTTC.

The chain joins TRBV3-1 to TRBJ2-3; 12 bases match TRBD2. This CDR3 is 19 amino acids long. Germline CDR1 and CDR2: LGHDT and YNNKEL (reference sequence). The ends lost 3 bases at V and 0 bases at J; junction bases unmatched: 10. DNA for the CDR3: TGTGCCAGCAGCCATGTCCTAGCGGGAGGGAGAACTAGCACAGATACGCAGTATTTT. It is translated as CASSHVLAGGRTSTDTQYF.

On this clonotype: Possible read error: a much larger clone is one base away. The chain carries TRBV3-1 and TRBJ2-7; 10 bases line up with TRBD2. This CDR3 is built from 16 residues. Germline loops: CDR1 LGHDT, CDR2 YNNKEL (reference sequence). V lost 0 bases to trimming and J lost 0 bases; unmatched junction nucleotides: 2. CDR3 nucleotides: TGTGCCAGCAGCCAAGAGGCTAGCGGGGGCTCCTACGAGCAGTACTTC. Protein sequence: CASSQEASGGSYEQYF.

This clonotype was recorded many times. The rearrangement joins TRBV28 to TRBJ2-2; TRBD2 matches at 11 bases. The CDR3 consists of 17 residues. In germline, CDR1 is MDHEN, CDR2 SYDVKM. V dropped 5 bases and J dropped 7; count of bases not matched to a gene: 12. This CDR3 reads CASSLTSGRVKGGELFF. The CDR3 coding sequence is TGTGCCAGCAGTCTTACTAGCGGGAGAGTTAAAGGCGGGGAGCTGTTTTTT.

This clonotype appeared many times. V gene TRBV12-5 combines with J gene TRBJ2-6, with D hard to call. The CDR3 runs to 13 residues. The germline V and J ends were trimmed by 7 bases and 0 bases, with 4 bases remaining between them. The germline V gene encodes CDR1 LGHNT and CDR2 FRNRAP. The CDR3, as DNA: TGTGCTAGTGCGAACTCTGGGGCCAACGTCCTGACTTTC. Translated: CASANSGANVLTF.

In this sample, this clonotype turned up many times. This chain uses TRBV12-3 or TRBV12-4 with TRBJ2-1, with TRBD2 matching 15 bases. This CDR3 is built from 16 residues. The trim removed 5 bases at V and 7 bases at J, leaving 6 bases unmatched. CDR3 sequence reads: CASSGTSGRSRNEQFF. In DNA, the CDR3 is TGTGCCAGCAGTGGGACTAGCGGGAGGTCTCGGAATGAGCAGTTCTTC.

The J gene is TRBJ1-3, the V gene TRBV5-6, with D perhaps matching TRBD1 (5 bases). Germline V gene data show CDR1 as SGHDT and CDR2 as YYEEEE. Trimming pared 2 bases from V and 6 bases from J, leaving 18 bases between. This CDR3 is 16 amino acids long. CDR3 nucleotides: TGTGCCAGCAGCTTCGAGGGACCAGGGAGGGAAAACACCATATATTTT. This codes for CASSFEGPGRENTIYF. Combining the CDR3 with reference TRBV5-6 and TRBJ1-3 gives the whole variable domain DAGVTQSPTHLIKTRGQQVTLRCSPKSGHDTVSWYQQALGQGPQFIFQYYEEEERQRGNFPDRFSGHQFPNYSSELNVNALLLGDSALYLCASSFEGPGRENTIYFGEGSWLTVV.

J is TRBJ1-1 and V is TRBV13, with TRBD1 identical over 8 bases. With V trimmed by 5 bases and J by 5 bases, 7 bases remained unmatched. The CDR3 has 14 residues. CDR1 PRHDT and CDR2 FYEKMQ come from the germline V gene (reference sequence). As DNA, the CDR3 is TGTGCCAGCAGCACGACAGGGGTCGGGACTGAAGCTTTCTTT. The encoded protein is CASSTTGVGTEAFF. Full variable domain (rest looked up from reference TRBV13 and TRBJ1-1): AAGVIQSPRHLIKEKRETATLKCYPIPRHDTVYWYQQGPGQDPQFLISFYEKMQSDKGSIPDRFSAQQFSDYHSELNMSSLELGDSALYFCASSTTGVGTEAFFGQGTRLTVV.

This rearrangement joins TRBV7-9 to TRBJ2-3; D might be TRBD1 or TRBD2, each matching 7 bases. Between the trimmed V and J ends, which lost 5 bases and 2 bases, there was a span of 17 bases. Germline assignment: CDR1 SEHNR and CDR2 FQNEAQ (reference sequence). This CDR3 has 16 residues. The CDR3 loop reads CASSPQGGEPTDTQYF. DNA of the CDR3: TGTGCCAGCAGCCCCCAGGGGGGGGAGCCCACAGATACGCAGTATTTT.

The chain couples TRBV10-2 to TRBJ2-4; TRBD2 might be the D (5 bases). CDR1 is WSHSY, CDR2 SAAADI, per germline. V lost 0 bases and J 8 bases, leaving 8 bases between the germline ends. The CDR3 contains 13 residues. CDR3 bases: TGCGCCAGCAGTGAGTCGAGGGCAGACATTCAGTACTTC. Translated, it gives CASSESRADIQYF.

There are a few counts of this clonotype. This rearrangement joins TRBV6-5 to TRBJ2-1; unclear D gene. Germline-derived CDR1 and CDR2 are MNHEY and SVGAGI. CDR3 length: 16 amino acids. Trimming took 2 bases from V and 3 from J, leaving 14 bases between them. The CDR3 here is CASSYGSVLGYNEQFF. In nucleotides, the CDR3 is TGTGCCAGCAGTTACGGGTCCGTCCTAGGCTACAATGAGCAGTTCTTC.

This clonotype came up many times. The CDR3: CASSSRVRGAYEQYF. The CDR3 DNA reads as TGTGCCAGCAGCTCCCGGGTAAGGGGAGCTTACGAGCAGTACTTC. V is TRBV11-2 and J is TRBJ2-7; perhaps D is TRBD1 or TRBD2 (5 bases each). The CDR3 extends over 15 amino acids. V lost 4 bases and J lost 4, with 17 bases in between. Germline values: CDR1 SGHAT, CDR2 FQNNGV.

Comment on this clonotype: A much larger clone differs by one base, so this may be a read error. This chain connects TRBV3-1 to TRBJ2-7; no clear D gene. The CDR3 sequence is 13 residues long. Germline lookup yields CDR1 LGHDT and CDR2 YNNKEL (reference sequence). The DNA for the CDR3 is TGTGCCAGCAGCGAAGATGGAGTCTACGAGCAGTACTTC. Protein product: CASSEDGVYEQYF.

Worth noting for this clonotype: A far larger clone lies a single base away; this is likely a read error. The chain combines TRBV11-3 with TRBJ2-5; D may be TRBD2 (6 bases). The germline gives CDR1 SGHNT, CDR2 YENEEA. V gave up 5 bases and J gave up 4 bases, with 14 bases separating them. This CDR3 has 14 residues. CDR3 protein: CASSPDYSRETQYF. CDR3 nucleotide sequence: TGTGCCAGCAGCCCGGACTATAGTCGAGAGACCCAGTACTTC. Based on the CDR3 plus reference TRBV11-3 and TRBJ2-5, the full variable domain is EAGVVQSPRYKIIEKKQPVAFWCNPISGHNTLYWYLQNLGQGPELLIRYENEEAVDDSQLPKDRFSAERLKGVDSTLKIQPAELGDSAVYLCASSPDYSRETQYFGPGTRLLVL.

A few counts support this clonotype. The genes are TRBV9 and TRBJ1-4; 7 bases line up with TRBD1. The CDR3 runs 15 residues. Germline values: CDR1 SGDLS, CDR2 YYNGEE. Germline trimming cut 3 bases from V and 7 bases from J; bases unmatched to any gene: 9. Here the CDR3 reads CASSGHRGSGEKLFF. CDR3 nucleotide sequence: TGTGCCAGCAGCGGACACAGGGGATCGGGTGAAAAACTGTTTTTT.

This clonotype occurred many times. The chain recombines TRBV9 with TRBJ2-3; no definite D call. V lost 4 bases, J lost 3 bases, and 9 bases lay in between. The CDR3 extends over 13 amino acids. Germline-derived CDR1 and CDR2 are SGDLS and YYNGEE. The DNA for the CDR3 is TGTGCCAGCAGCAAAGGGTCTACAGATACGCAGTATTTT. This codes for CASSKGSTDTQYF.

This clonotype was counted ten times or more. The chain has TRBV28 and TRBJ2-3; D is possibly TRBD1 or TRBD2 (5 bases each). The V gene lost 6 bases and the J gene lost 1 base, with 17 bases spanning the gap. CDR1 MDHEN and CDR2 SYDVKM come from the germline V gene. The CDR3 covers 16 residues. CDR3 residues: CASRPPGTARTDTQYF. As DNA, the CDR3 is TGTGCCAGCAGACCCCCCGGGACGGCACGCACAGATACGCAGTATTTT. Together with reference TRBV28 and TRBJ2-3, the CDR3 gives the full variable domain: DVKVTQSSRYLVKRTGEKVFLECVQDMDHENMFWYRQDPGLGLRLIYFSYDVKMKEKGDIPEGYSVSREKKERFSLILESASTNQTSMYLCASRPPGTARTDTQYFGPGTRLTVL.

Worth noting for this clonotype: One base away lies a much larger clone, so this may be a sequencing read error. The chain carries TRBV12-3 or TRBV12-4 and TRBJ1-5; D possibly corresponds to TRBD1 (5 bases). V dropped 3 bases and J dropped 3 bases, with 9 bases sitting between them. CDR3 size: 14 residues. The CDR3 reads CASSFGGTNQPQHF. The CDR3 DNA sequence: TGTGCCAGCAGTTTTGGAGGGACCAATCAGCCCCAGCATTTT.

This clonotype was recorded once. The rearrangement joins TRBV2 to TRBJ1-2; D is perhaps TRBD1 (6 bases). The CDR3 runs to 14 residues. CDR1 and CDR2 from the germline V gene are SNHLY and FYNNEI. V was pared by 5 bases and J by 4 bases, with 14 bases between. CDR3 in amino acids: CASSLGGRGYGYTF. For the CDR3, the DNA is TGTGCCAGCAGTCTCGGGGGGCGCGGCTATGGCTACACCTTC.

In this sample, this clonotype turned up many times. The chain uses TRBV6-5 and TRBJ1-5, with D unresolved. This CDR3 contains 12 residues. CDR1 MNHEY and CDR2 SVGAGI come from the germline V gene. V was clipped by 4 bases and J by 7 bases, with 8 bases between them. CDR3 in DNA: TGTGCCAGCAGTTTGGCGTCCCAGCCCCAGCATTTT. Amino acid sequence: CASSLASQPQHF.

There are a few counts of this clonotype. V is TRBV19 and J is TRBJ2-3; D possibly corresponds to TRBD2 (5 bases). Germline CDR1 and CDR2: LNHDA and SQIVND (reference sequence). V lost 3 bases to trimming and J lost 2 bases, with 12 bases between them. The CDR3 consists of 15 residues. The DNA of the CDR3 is TGTGCCAGTAGTATCGAGGGTCCCTTCACAGATACGCAGTATTTT. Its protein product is CASSIEGPFTDTQYF.

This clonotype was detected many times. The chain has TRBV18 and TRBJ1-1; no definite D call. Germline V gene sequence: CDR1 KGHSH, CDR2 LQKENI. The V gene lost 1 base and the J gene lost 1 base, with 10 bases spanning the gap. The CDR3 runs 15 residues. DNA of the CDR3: TGTGCCAGCTCACCACAGCAGGCTCAGAACACTGAAGCTTTCTTT. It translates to CASSPQQAQNTEAFF.

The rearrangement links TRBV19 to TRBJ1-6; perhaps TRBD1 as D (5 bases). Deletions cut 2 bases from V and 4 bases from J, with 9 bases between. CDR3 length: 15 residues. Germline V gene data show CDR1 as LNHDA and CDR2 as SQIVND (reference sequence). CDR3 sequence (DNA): TGTGCCAGTAGTATACGCAGGGAGTATAATTCACCCCTCCACTTT. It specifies CASSIRREYNSPLHF.

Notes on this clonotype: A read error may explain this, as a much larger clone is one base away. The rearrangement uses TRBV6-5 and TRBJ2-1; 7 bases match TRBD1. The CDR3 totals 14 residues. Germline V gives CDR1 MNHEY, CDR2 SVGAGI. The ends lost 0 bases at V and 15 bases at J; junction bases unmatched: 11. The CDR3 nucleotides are TGTGCCAGCAGTTACTCACAGGGCAGGGGGTTCACGTTCTTC. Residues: CASSYSQGRGFTFF.